This is a list of T cell receptor beta chains from one sample in a study of blood T cells in healthy people across ages. MiXCR, applied by TCRdb to the 5' RACE reads, yields one record per CDR3 protein. The sample contains about 1.5 million distinct CDR3 sequences, approximately 42% of which appear only once. The sample was blood. These receptors were obtained from a woman between 18 and 29 years old in good health. CDR3s include the opening cysteine and the closing phenylalanine or tryptophan. Fields, in order: D gene, J gene, clone size, V gene, CDR3 DNA, CDR3 protein. A D gene is named only where the DNA matches it firmly. Rows give clone size only sometimes, using once, few, many, or a class for an expanded clone.

d_gene: .
j_gene: TRBJ2-3
abundance: few
v_gene: TRBV11-3
CDR3nt: TGTGCCAGCAGCGCCGGAGGGGACACAGATACGCAGTATTTT
CDR3aa: CASSAGGDTDTQYF

d_gene: TRBD2
j_gene: TRBJ2-7
abundance: .
v_gene: TRBV20-1
CDR3nt: TGCAGTGCTAGACCTTCTTCCGGGACTAACTCCTACAATGAGCAGTACTTC
CDR3aa: CSARPSSGTNSYNEQYF

d_gene: .
j_gene: TRBJ2-1
abundance: few
v_gene: TRBV5-1
CDR3nt: TGCGCCAGCAGCTTGGATGTCTTCCTCAATGAGCAGTTCTTC
CDR3aa: CASSLDVFLNEQFF

d_gene: TRBD1
j_gene: TRBJ2-3
abundance: few
v_gene: TRBV29-1
CDR3nt: TGCAGCGCCCATTCGGACAGGAACACAGATACGCAGTATTTT
CDR3aa: CSAHSDRNTDTQYF

d_gene: TRBD1
j_gene: TRBJ2-1
abundance: .
v_gene: TRBV2
CDR3nt: TGTGCCAGCAGAAACAGGGGGACACTGTCTTACAATGAGCAGTTCTTC
CDR3aa: CASRNRGTLSYNEQFF

d_gene: .
j_gene: TRBJ1-1
abundance: .
v_gene: TRBV6-6
CDR3nt: TGTGCCAGCAGTTATCGGGCGATGGGCACTGAAGCTTTCTTT
CDR3aa: CASSYRAMGTEAFF

d_gene: .
j_gene: TRBJ2-7
abundance: few
v_gene: TRBV18
CDR3nt: TGTGCCAGCTCACCCTACAGGGACTCCTACGAGCAGTACTTC
CDR3aa: CASSPYRDSYEQYF

d_gene: TRBD1
j_gene: TRBJ2-4
abundance: many
v_gene: TRBV29-1
CDR3nt: TGCAGCGTTCCGTCTCCGACAGGGTTAACGGGAAACATTCAGTACTTC
CDR3aa: CSVPSPTGLTGNIQYF

d_gene: .
j_gene: TRBJ1-5
abundance: .
v_gene: TRBV29-1
CDR3nt: TGCAGCGTTTCCCCCTCTGGGGTCAATCAGCCCCAGCATTTT
CDR3aa: CSVSPSGVNQPQHF

d_gene: .
j_gene: TRBJ1-2
abundance: .
v_gene: TRBV27
CDR3nt: TGTGCCAGCAGTTTATCAGGGGGGAGGGCAAACCTCTATGGCTACACCTTC
CDR3aa: CASSLSGGRANLYGYTF